These T cell receptor beta chains were read from a single sample in a study of T cells in Graves' hyperthyroidism and ophthalmopathy. TCRdb re-derived calls from the multiplex PCR reads in MiXCR, one entry per CDR3 protein. This table has 650,000 to 850,000 distinct CDR3 sequences, roughly a sixth appearing once. Sequenced material: blood. The origin of the receptors is a woman aged 45-65 years with Graves' hyperthyroidism that later progressed to Graves' ophthalmopathy. Both conserved end residues are part of each CDR3. D genes are given only for firm matches.

D gene: NA
J gene: TRBJ1-6
V gene: TRBV9
CDR3 protein: CASSDRAHTPLHF

D gene: NA
J gene: TRBJ1-1
V gene: TRBV2
CDR3 protein: CAWTVSEAFF

D gene: TRBD1
J gene: TRBJ2-7
V gene: TRBV30
CDR3 protein: CAWLDRGEQYF

D gene: NA
J gene: TRBJ1-2
V gene: TRBV4-1
CDR3 protein: CASSQEGEANYGYTF

D gene: NA
J gene: TRBJ1-1
V gene: TRBV12-5
CDR3 protein: CASGFSGDTKAFF

D gene: NA
J gene: TRBJ1-1
V gene: TRBV6-1
CDR3 protein: CASSEIWGTTEAFF

D gene: TRBD2
J gene: TRBJ2-1
V gene: TRBV12-3/TRBV12-4
CDR3 protein: CASTSGGASNEQFF

D gene: NA
J gene: TRBJ2-5
V gene: TRBV7-2
CDR3 protein: CASSLEWGGQETQYF

D gene: NA
J gene: TRBJ1-2
V gene: TRBV3-1
CDR3 protein: CASSQDNRQYGYTF

D gene: TRBD2
J gene: TRBJ2-4
V gene: TRBV6-1
CDR3 protein: CASSVGLAGGPTKNIQYF

D gene: TRBD1
J gene: TRBJ1-2
V gene: TRBV29-1
CDR3 protein: CSVPDRGVYGYTF

D gene: TRBD2
J gene: TRBJ2-1
V gene: TRBV5-1
CDR3 protein: CASSFASGGVSNEQFF

D gene: NA
J gene: TRBJ1-3
V gene: TRBV11-1
CDR3 protein: CASSLGPTGDTIYF

D gene: NA
J gene: TRBJ2-3
V gene: TRBV6-1
CDR3 protein: CASSEAQYTSTDTQYF

D gene: NA
J gene: TRBJ1-2
V gene: TRBV6-1
CDR3 protein: CASSLYRDDYSGYTF

D gene: TRBD2
J gene: TRBJ2-7
V gene: TRBV11-2
CDR3 protein: CASSVSGGAAYEQYF

D gene: NA
J gene: TRBJ1-2
V gene: TRBV5-1
CDR3 protein: CASSQAGHQTDGYTF

D gene: TRBD2
J gene: TRBJ2-2
V gene: TRBV20-1
CDR3 protein: CSSSGGGTGELFF

D gene: NA
J gene: TRBJ1-4
V gene: TRBV3-1
CDR3 protein: CASSHGTVGSELFF

D gene: NA
J gene: TRBJ2-3
V gene: TRBV20-1
CDR3 protein: CSRPGAADTQYF

D gene: NA
J gene: TRBJ1-2
V gene: TRBV12-3/TRBV12-4
CDR3 protein: CASSYAGYTF

D gene: TRBD2
J gene: TRBJ2-3
V gene: TRBV5-5
CDR3 protein: CASSLWGGGNTDTQYF

D gene: NA
J gene: TRBJ2-1
V gene: TRBV20-1
CDR3 protein: CSAKDHAGEQFF

D gene: TRBD1
J gene: TRBJ1-1
V gene: TRBV14
CDR3 protein: CASSPNRGPSESFF

D gene: NA
J gene: TRBJ1-1
V gene: TRBV6-1
CDR3 protein: CASRQAGRGNTEAFF

D gene: NA
J gene: TRBJ1-4
V gene: TRBV7-9
CDR3 protein: CASSFKKSQGTGIGEKLFF